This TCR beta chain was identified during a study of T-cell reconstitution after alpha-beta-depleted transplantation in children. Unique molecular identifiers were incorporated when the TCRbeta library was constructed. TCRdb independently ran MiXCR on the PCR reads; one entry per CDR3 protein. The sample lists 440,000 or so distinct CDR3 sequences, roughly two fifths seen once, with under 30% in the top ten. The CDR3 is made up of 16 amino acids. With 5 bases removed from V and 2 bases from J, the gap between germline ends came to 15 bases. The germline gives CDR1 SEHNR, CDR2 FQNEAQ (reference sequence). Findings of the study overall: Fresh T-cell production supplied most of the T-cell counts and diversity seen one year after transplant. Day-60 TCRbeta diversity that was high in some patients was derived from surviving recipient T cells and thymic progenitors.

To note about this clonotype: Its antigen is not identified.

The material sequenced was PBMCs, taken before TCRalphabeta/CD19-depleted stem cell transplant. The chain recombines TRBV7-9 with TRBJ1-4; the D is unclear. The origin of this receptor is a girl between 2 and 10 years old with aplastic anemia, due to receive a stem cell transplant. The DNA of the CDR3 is TGTGCCAGCAGCCGAAGCGGGCATGAGACTAATGAAAAACTGTTTTTT. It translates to CASSRSGHETNEKLFF.